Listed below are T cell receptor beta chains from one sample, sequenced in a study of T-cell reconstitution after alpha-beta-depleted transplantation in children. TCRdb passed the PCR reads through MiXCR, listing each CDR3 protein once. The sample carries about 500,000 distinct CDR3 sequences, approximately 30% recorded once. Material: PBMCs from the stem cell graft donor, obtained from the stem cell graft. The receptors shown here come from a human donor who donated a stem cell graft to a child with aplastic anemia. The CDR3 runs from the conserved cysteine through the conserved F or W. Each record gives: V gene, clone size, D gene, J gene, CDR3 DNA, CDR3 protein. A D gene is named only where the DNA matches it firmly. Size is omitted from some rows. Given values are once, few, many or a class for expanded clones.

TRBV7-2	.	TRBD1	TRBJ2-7	TGTGCCAGCAGCGGGGGACAGGTTTTCTACGAGCAGTACTTC	CASSGGQVFYEQYF
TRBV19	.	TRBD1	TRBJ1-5	TGTGCCAGTAGTATACAGGGGGCTCTCAGGGGGCAGCCCCAGCATTTT	CASSIQGALRGQPQHF
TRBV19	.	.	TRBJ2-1	TGTGCCAGTAGTATAGGAGGGGGAGCGGGGCGCAATGAGCAGTTCTTC	CASSIGGGAGRNEQFF
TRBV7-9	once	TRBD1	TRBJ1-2	TGTGCCAGCAGCCCGGGACAGTTTAACTATGGCTACACCTTC	CASSPGQFNYGYTF
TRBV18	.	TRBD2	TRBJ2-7	TGTGCCAGCTCACCCCTAGCGGGGATTAACTACGAGCAGTACTTC	CASSPLAGINYEQYF
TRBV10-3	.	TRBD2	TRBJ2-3	TGTGCCATCAGTGACCCTATTGGGACTAGCGGAAGCACAGATACGCAGTATTTT	CAISDPIGTSGSTDTQYF
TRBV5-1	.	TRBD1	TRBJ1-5	TGCGCCAGCAGCCGACAGGGTCTTGCCAATCAGCCCCAGCATTTT	CASSRQGLANQPQHF
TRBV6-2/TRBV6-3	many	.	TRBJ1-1	TGTGCCAGCAGCCCCGACCTAGGTAGCACTGAAGCTTTCTTT	CASSPDLGSTEAFF
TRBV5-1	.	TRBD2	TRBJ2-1	TGCGCCAGCGGCGCACTAGCGGGAAAACACAATGAGCAGTTCTTC	CASGALAGKHNEQFF
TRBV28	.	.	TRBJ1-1	TGTGCCAGCAGTTCCTGGGGGGGCGCCGCTTTCTTT	CASSSWGGAAFF
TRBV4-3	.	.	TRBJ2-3	TGCGCCAGCAGCCTGAGCTTTACAGATACGCAGTATTTT	CASSLSFTDTQYF
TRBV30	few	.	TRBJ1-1	TGTGCCTGGAGTGTTGGCCCAGTGCCGTTGACTGAAGCTTTCTTT	CAWSVGPVPLTEAFF
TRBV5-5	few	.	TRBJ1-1	TGTGCCAGCAGCTTGCGGGCAGGGGTTGCTGAAGCTTTCTTT	CASSLRAGVAEAFF
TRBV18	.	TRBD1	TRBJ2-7	TGTGCCAGCTCACCACCGAGAGGCACAGGGGTACACGACGAGCAGTACTTC	CASSPPRGTGVHDEQYF
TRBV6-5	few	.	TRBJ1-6	TGTGCCAGCAGTTACGGCCTCGGTAGCGATTCACCCCTCCACTTT	CASSYGLGSDSPLHF
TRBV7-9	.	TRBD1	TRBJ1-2	TGTGCCAGCAGCTTAAGTGGAGGGGGCGTTTTAAGCACCTTC	CASSLSGGGVLSTF
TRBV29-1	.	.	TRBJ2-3	TGCAGCGTCTCGGTTGACACAAATACGCAGTATTTT	CSVSVDTNTQYF
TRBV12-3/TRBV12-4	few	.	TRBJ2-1	TGTGCCAGCAGTACCGGACGGGAGCAGTTCTTC	CASSTGREQFF
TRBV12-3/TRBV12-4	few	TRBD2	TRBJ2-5	TGTGCCAGCAGTTTAGCGGGAGGGACAGAGACCCAGTACTTC	CASSLAGGTETQYF
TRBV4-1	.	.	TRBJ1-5	TGCGCCAGCAGCCAAGATTTCAGGGAAGGACAGCCCCAGCATTTT	CASSQDFREGQPQHF
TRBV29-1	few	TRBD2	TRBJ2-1	TGCAGCGTTACTAGCGGGCCAAGCTCCTACAATGAGCAGTTCTTC	CSVTSGPSSYNEQFF
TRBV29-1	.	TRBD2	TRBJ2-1	TGCATCTGTTCTAGCGGGCTCGGTTACAATGAGCAGTTCTTC	CICSSGLGYNEQFF
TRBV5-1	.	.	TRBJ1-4	TGCGCCAGCAGCTTGGGTCGGACGGATAATGAAAAACTGTTTTTT	CASSLGRTDNEKLFF
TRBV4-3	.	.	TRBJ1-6	TGCGCCAGCAGCCAAGGAAATTTGGGGGGCGCATCCTATAATTCACCCCTCCACTTT	CASSQGNLGGASYNSPLHF
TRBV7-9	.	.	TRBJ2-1	TGTGCCAGCAGCTTAGCCTTGGGAGGCAGGACCTACAATGAGCAGTTCTTC	CASSLALGGRTYNEQFF
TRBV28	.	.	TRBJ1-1	TGTGCCAGCAGTTCTCCGTCGGGCAGTCAACAGAACACTGAAGCTTTCTTT	CASSSPSGSQQNTEAFF
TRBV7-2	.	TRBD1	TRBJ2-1	TGTGCCAGCAGCTTAATGGGACAGGGGGCCTCTCGCAATGAGCAGTTCTTC	CASSLMGQGASRNEQFF
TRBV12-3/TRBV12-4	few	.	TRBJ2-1	TGTGCCAGCAGGGTGGACAGTAATTACAATGAGCAGTTCTTC	CASRVDSNYNEQFF
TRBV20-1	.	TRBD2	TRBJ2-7	TGCAGTGCTAGACTGGCAGGGAGGGTTTACGACGAGCAGTACTTC	CSARLAGRVYDEQYF
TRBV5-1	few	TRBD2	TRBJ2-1	TGCGCCAGCAGCATCCAACTAGCGGTGTCCTACAATGAGCAGTTCTTC	CASSIQLAVSYNEQFF
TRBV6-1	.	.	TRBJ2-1	TGTGCCAGCAGGGGACGGGGGCCCTACAATGAGCAGTTCTTC	CASRGRGPYNEQFF
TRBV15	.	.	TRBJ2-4	TGTGCCACCACCAGTCCAGGGATGGGCAAAAACATTCAGTACTTC	CATTSPGMGKNIQYF
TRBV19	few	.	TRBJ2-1	TGTGCCAGTAGTGGGGGGAGCAGCTCCTACAATGAGCAGTTCTTC	CASSGGSSSYNEQFF
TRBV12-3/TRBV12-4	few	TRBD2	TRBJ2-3	TGTGCCAGCAGTTTTTCCGGGACTACCACAGATACGCAGTATTTT	CASSFSGTTTDTQYF
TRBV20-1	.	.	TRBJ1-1	TGCAGTGCTAGGTACGCAGGGCGGGACACTGAAGCTTTCTTT	CSARYAGRDTEAFF
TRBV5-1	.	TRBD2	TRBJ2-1	TGCGCCAGCAGCTTGACTAGCGGGAGTCTCTACAATGAGCAGTTCTTC	CASSLTSGSLYNEQFF
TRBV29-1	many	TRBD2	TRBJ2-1	TGCGGGACGGTCCTAGCGGGCTACAATGAGCAGTTCTTC	CGTVLAGYNEQFF
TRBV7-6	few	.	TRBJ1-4	TGTGCCAGCAGCTTAAAGCCGCGTGAGACTAATGAAAAACTGTTTTTT	CASSLKPRETNEKLFF
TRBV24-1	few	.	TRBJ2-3	TGTGCCACCAGTGATCCGGGGACTCGTCCGACGCAGTATTTT	CATSDPGTRPTQYF
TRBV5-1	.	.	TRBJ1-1	TGCGCCAGCAGGCCCCCAGGATCTAACACTGAAGCTTTCTTT	CASRPPGSNTEAFF
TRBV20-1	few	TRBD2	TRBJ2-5	TGCAGTGCGGCACAAGCGGGAGGGGAGACCCAGTACTTC	CSAAQAGGETQYF
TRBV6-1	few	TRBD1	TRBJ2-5	TGTGCCAGCAGTAGAAGACAGGGGCCGCTTAGAGAGACCCAGTACTTC	CASSRRQGPLRETQYF